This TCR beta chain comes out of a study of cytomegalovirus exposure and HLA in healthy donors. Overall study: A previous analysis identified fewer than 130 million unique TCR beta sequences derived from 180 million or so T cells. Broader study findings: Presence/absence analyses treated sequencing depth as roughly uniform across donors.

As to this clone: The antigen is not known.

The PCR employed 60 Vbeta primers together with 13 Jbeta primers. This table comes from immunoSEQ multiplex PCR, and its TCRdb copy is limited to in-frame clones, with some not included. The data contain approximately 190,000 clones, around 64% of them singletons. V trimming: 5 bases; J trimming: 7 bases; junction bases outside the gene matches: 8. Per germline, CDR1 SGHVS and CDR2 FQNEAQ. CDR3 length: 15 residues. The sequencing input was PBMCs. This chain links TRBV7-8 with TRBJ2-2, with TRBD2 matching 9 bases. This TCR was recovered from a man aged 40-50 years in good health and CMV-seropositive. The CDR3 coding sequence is TGTGCCAGCAGCCGTCTAGCGGGGACCGACGGGGAGCTGTTTTTT. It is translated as CASSRLAGTDGELFF.